These 31 T cell receptor beta chains came from one sample sequenced in a study of CD8 T cells in ankylosing spondylitis. Points from the study as a whole: There was a TCR beta motif, made of several highly homologous variants, that appeared characteristic of ankylosing spondylitis blood.

In TCRdb, the 5' RACE reads were re-called with MiXCR into one record per CDR3 protein. The sample lists 700,000 to 1,000,000 distinct CDR3 sequences; about 10% were seen once. Antigen specificity for these receptors is unknown. The sample taken for sequencing was blood, either unsorted or a sorted T cell fraction (not recorded which). The receptor source for this set is a male donor with ankylosing spondylitis.

V is TRBV7-2 and J is TRBJ1-1; D uncertain. The CDR3 has 15 amino acids. Trimming stripped 3 bases from V and 1 base from J, with 12 bases between. Germline CDR1 reads SGHTA; CDR2 reads FQGNSA. The CDR3 nucleotides read TGTGCCAGCAGCTTGACGAGTTTCTCGAACACTGAAGCTTTCTTT. This codes for CASSLTSFSNTEAFF.

The chain couples TRBV9 to TRBJ2-1; D might be TRBD2 (6 bases). The CDR3 contains 16 residues. Germline lookup yields CDR1 SGDLS and CDR2 YYNGEE. The ends were cut back, 1 base at V and 0 bases at J, with 11 bases in the middle. The CDR3 DNA sequence: TGTGCCAGCAGCGTACTAGCGCAAAGCTCCTACAATGAGCAGTTCTTC. Translating gives CASSVLAQSSYNEQFF.

This chain joins TRBV20-1 and TRBJ2-4, with D possibly being TRBD1 (5 bases). CDR3 length: 15 amino acids. Germline CDR1 reads DFQATT; CDR2 reads SNEGSKA (reference sequence). V was shortened by 3 bases and J by 1 base, with 13 bases between the two germline ends. The CDR3 nucleotides read TGCAGTGCTAGTGGGGCATTGAGGGCCAAAAACATTCAGTACTTC. Translation: CSASGALRAKNIQYF.

This clonotype was recorded many times. The CDR3 bases are TGTGCCAGCAGCTTAGGGTCGGGAGGCTATGGCTACACCTTC. Translated, it gives CASSLGSGGYGYTF. This chain links TRBV7-8 with TRBJ1-2; D is uncertain. This CDR3 contains 14 residues. Trimming took 1 base from V and 4 from J, leaving 10 bases between them. Looked up from germline, CDR1 is SGHVS and CDR2 is FQNEAQ.

V usage is TRBV4-3 and J usage is TRBJ1-3, with D unresolved. The CDR3 has 15 amino acids. In germline, CDR1 is LGHNA, CDR2 YSLEER. V shed 5 bases and J shed 3 bases, with 14 bases lying between them. The CDR3 sequence is CASSTSRLSGNTIYF. The CDR3 nucleotides are TGCGCCAGCAGCACGAGTAGACTGAGTGGAAACACCATATATTTT.

This clonotype was counted between two and nine times. The chain uses TRBV9 and TRBJ2-7, with D perhaps matching TRBD1 (5 bases). CDR3 length: 14 amino acids. Germline V gene data show CDR1 as SGDLS and CDR2 as YYNGEE. V was clipped by 3 bases and J by 9 bases, with 19 bases between them. CDR3 nucleotides: TGTGCCAGCAGCGCGTCCCAGGACATAAAGGTGCAGTACTTC. It translates to CASSASQDIKVQYF.

The V gene is TRBV20-1, the J gene TRBJ2-5, with a possible D match to TRBD1 (5 bases). The germline V gene encodes CDR1 DFQATT and CDR2 SNEGSKA (reference sequence). This CDR3 is built from 12 residues. Trimming left V 5 bases short and J 9 bases short, with 16 bases between. The CDR3 reads CSAGAGPRAQYF. DNA for the CDR3: TGCAGTGCTGGGGCAGGGCCAAGGGCCCAGTACTTC.

This clonotype has only a few counts. CDR3 region: CASSVLRTQPTNEKLFF. For the CDR3, the DNA is TGTGCCAGCAGTGTTCTAAGGACTCAACCAACTAATGAAAAACTGTTTTTT. The gene calls are TRBV2 and TRBJ1-4; D gene ambiguous. V lost 4 bases, J lost 0 bases, and 15 bases lay in between. This CDR3 is 17 amino acids long. The germline CDR1 and CDR2 sequences are SNHLY and FYNNEI.

In its sample, this clonotype was seen a few times. The rearrangement joins TRBV7-2 to TRBJ2-7, with D possibly TRBD2 on 6 matching bases. Germline CDR1 SGHTA, CDR2 FQGNSA. CDR3 length equals 14 residues. Trimming took off 4 bases at V and 3 bases at J, with 13 bases between the two ends. The CDR3 sequence: CASSSSRGLYEQYF. CDR3 sequence (DNA): TGTGCCAGCAGCTCCTCGAGGGGACTCTACGAGCAGTACTTC.

This clonotype has just a few counts. The junction and the germline gene differ at one end; a read error may be behind it. This rearrangement joins TRBV6-2 or TRBV6-3 to TRBJ1-5; possibly TRBD1 for D (6 bases). This CDR3 has 12 amino acids. Germline values: CDR1 MNHEY, CDR2 SVGEGT. The chain's CDR3 is CASSFNRVNRDF. CDR3 sequence (DNA): TGTGCCAGCAGTTTTAACAGGGTTAACCGGGATTTT.

This clonotype has just a few counts. The chain recombines TRBV21-1 with TRBJ2-7; the table assigns TRBD1, which was not confirmed against the DNA. TRBV21-1 is flagged as a pseudogene. This CDR3 has 13 amino acids. The DNA of the CDR3 is TGTGCCAGCTCCCGGGACCGAGCTAACGAGCAGTACTTC. The encoded protein is CASSRDRANEQYF.

The chain has TRBV5-1 and TRBJ2-7; 7 bases align to TRBD1. The CDR3 is 16 amino acids. Per the germline V gene, CDR1 is SGHRS and CDR2 is YFSETQ. The ends lost 3 bases at V and 1 base at J; junction bases unmatched: 10. The CDR3 loop is CASSSALDRVSYEQYF. As DNA, the CDR3 is TGCGCCAGCAGCTCAGCCCTTGACAGGGTATCCTACGAGCAGTACTTC.

The chain uses TRBV6-2 or TRBV6-3 and TRBJ1-5, with D perhaps TRBD1 (6 bases). Germline CDR1 and CDR2: MNHEY and SVGEGT. The CDR3 extends over 16 amino acids. V was clipped by 7 bases and J by 3 bases, with 19 bases between them. This chain's CDR3 is CASTRWGPDNNQPQHF. The CDR3 nucleotides are TGTGCCAGCACCCGATGGGGGCCGGATAACAATCAGCCCCAGCATTTT.

J is TRBJ2-3 and V is TRBV4-3, with 9 bases identical to TRBD2. CDR1 is LGHNA and CDR2 is YSLEER in the germline V gene. Unmatched junction bases numbered 8, after V lost 4 bases and J lost 3 bases. This CDR3 spans 16 amino acids. The CDR3 DNA reads as TGCGCCAGCAGCCCTAGAAGCGGGGGGCCTACAGATACGCAGTATTTT. Translation gives CASSPRSGGPTDTQYF.

This clonotype was picked up a small number of times. The CDR3 coding sequence is TGCAGTGCTGACGAGCGGCTCTATAGTACGCAGTATTTT. It yields the protein CSADERLYSTQYF. This rearrangement joins TRBV20-1 to TRBJ2-3; weak D call: TRBD2 (5 bases). V was clipped by 5 bases and J by 8 bases, with 17 bases between them. The CDR3 runs to 13 residues. Germline V gene data show CDR1 as DFQATT and CDR2 as SNEGSKA (reference sequence).

J is TRBJ2-1 and V is TRBV10-3; no firm D call. The CDR3 has 15 amino acids. The germline gives CDR1 ENHRY, CDR2 SYGVKD. V dropped 4 bases and J dropped 0 bases, with 10 bases sitting between them. This chain's CDR3 is CAISVGQNSYNEQFF. The DNA of the CDR3 is TGTGCCATCAGTGTAGGGCAAAACTCCTACAATGAGCAGTTCTTC.

Many counts were recorded for this clonotype. This chain connects TRBV5-1 to TRBJ2-1; no clear D gene. Trimming pared 1 base from V and 9 bases from J, leaving 8 bases between. The CDR3 has 12 residues. From germline, CDR1 is SGHRS and CDR2 YFSETQ. CDR3 sequence: CASSLNSGEQFF. CDR3 sequence (DNA): TGCGCCAGCAGCTTGAACTCGGGTGAGCAGTTCTTC.

This clonotype was detected a few times. The V and J genes are TRBV27 and TRBJ1-5; a weak D match, TRBD1 (6 bases). The ends were cut back, 3 bases at V and 0 bases at J, with 9 bases in the middle. The V gene's germline CDR1 is MNHEY and CDR2 SMNVEV (reference sequence). The CDR3 contains 15 residues. CDR3 region: CASSFEGDSNQPQHF. In DNA, the CDR3 is TGTGCCAGCAGTTTCGAGGGGGATAGCAATCAGCCCCAGCATTTT.

This clonotype has a count of ten or more. V gene TRBV20-1 combines with J gene TRBJ1-5; D is unclear. Trimming pared 2 bases from V and 5 bases from J, leaving 10 bases between. Germline V gives CDR1 DFQATT, CDR2 SNEGSKA (reference sequence). This CDR3 spans 13 amino acids. The CDR3 sequence: CSARRAVHQPQHF. The CDR3 DNA is TGCAGTGCTAGAAGGGCGGTACATCAGCCCCAGCATTTT.

V is TRBV29-1 and J is TRBJ2-7; no clear D. The CDR3 has 13 residues. V was clipped by 6 bases and J by 2 bases, with 14 bases between them. Per germline, CDR1 SQVTM and CDR2 ANQGSEA. The CDR3 is CSVRPRLTYEQYF. CDR3 sequence (DNA): TGCAGCGTAAGACCCCGGCTGACCTACGAGCAGTACTTC.

This clonotype was counted only a few times. V and J are TRBV5-5 and TRBJ2-1; possible D gene TRBD1, 7 bases. The CDR3 loop spans 15 amino acids. CDR1 is SGHKS, CDR2 YYEKEE, per germline (reference sequence). V dropped 1 base and J dropped 4 bases, with 12 bases sitting between them. CDR3 DNA: TGTGCCAGCAGCTTGATCCAGGGGGGATACAATGAGCAGTTCTTC. This translates into CASSLIQGGYNEQFF.

The chain is built from TRBV18 and TRBJ2-7; D ambiguous. Trimming took 6 bases from V and 7 from J, leaving 16 bases between them. This CDR3 spans 13 amino acids. Germline-derived CDR1 and CDR2 are KGHSH and LQKENI. The CDR3 nucleotides read TGTGCCAGCTCCCCGGGCCAGGCTGGTGAGCAGTACTTC. The encoded protein is CASSPGQAGEQYF. The full variable domain, in which reference TRBV18 and TRBJ2-7 provide the parts outside the CDR3, is NAGVMQNPRHLVRRRGQEARLRCSPMKGHSHVYWYRQLPEEGLKFMVYLQKENIIDESGMPKERFSAEFPKEGPSILRIQQVVRGDSAAYFCASSPGQAGEQYFGPGTRLTVT.

This clonotype was seen a handful of times. This sequence joins TRBV5-6 and TRBJ1-1; a weak D match, TRBD1 (6 bases). V lost 1 base and J 2 bases, leaving 12 bases between the germline ends. This CDR3 is built from 15 residues. CDR1 SGHDT and CDR2 YYEEEE come from the germline V gene. The CDR3 region has the DNA TGTGCCAGCAGCTTGTCACAGGGCCTAAACACTGAAGCTTTCTTT. This encodes CASSLSQGLNTEAFF.

This clonotype came up many times. The chain joins TRBV29-1 to TRBJ2-1, with 10 bases lining up with TRBD2. From germline, CDR1 is SQVTM and CDR2 ANQGSEA. V gave up 5 bases and J gave up 8 bases; unmatched junction bases: 6. This CDR3 region has 13 residues. CDR3 in DNA: TGCAGCGTTCAGCGGGGGGGCTTCGATGAGCAGTTCTTC. The encoded protein is CSVQRGGFDEQFF.

There are many counts of this clonotype. The chain couples TRBV12-3 or TRBV12-4 to TRBJ2-7, with 7 bases fitting TRBD1. V dropped 6 bases and J dropped 5; count of bases not matched to a gene: 10. CDR3 length: 14 amino acids. The CDR3 nucleotides are TGTGCCAGCAGCCTCAGGGGGATCCGGCACGAGCAGTACTTC. Amino acid sequence: CASSLRGIRHEQYF.

The gene calls are TRBV3-1 and TRBJ1-1, with D possibly TRBD1 on 5 matching bases. Per the germline V gene, CDR1 is LGHDT and CDR2 is YNNKEL (reference sequence). The length of the CDR3 is 14 residues. V gave up 8 bases and J gave up 7 bases, with 20 bases separating them. The DNA of the CDR3 is TGTGCCAGCGGAAGTCGGGGCCCGGGGGGTGAAGCTTTCTTT. It yields the protein CASGSRGPGGEAFF. The variable domain in full, with the rest retrieved from reference TRBV3-1 and TRBJ1-1, is DTAVSQTPKYLVTQMGNDKSIKCEQNLGHDTMYWYKQDSKKFLKIMFSYNNKELIINETVPNRFSPKSPDKAHLNLHINSLELGDSAVYFCASGSRGPGGEAFFGQGTRLTVV.

The chain uses TRBV4-3 and TRBJ2-3, with 8 positions matching TRBD1. From germline, CDR1 is LGHNA and CDR2 YSLEER. CDR3 length: 18 residues. Trimming removed 0 bases from V and 4 bases from J; junction bases left unmatched: 12. As DNA, the CDR3 is TGCGCCAGCAGCCAAGATATGGTCGGACAGGGACGGGCAGATACGCAGTATTTT. It specifies CASSQDMVGQGRADTQYF.

There are a few counts of this clonotype. The chain couples TRBV20-1 to TRBJ1-6; D is perhaps TRBD1 (6 bases). This CDR3 region has 14 residues. V was shortened by 4 bases and J by 5 bases, with 12 bases between the two germline ends. Germline V CDR1 and CDR2: DFQATT, SNEGSKA (reference sequence). CDR3 loop: CSAKQGFDNSPLHF. The CDR3 bases are TGCAGTGCTAAACAGGGATTTGATAATTCACCCCTCCACTTT.

This clonotype has a handful of counts. The chain combines TRBV10-3 with TRBJ1-6, with TRBD1 as a possible D gene (5 bases). V lost 6 bases and J lost 8, with 20 bases in between. This CDR3 contains 16 residues. Germline CDR1 ENHRY, CDR2 SYGVKD. The CDR3 DNA sequence: TGTGCCATCAGCCCCGCGGGGGGAGGTTACGATTCACCCCTCCACTTT. It encodes CAISPAGGGYDSPLHF.

This clonotype was seen at least ten times. V is TRBV6-5 and J is TRBJ2-3; D not certain. The CDR3 contains 19 residues. Germline assignment: CDR1 MNHEY and CDR2 SVGAGI. V lost 0 bases and J 4 bases, leaving 23 bases between the germline ends. The CDR3 nucleotides read TGTGCCAGCAGTTACTCCGCGTACAATCCTAGGCGAGACGCAGATACGCAGTATTTT. It encodes CASSYSAYNPRRDADTQYF.

This sequence joins TRBV12-3 or TRBV12-4 and TRBJ2-7; 13 bases map to TRBD2. This CDR3 spans 17 amino acids. V lost 6 bases to trimming and J lost 5 bases; unmatched junction nucleotides: 13. The CDR3 nucleotides are TGTGCCAGCAGCCCCCGACTAGCGGGGGGTCGTCGCCACGAGCAGTACTTC. It yields the protein CASSPRLAGGRRHEQYF.